This record concerns one T cell receptor beta chain sequence. The antigen remains unidentified. The trim removed 0 bases at V and 3 bases at J, leaving 0 bases unmatched. Germline V gene lookup returns CDR1 SGHNT and CDR2 YYREEE (reference sequence). The CDR3 extends over 14 amino acids. The sample originates from a study of cytomegalovirus exposure and HLA in healthy donors. Regarding the study as a whole: A later analysis revealed that TCR association rates differed between HLA loci, peaking at DRB1 and bottoming out at HLA-C. A few of the chains that were CMV-associated were confirmed in vitro to be specific for CMV antigens. Cytomegalovirus status was reportedly diagnosed by the classifier with high specificity and sensitivity. In a later analysis, donors in an Asian-associated ancestry cluster reportedly had fewer N-insertions in productive TCRs than the cohort mean.

PCR primers comprised 60 Vbeta and 13 Jbeta primers. Repertoires were generated with immunoSEQ multiplex PCR, while TCRdb's copy carries only in-frame clones and drops some. This table holds 85,000 to 120,000 clones, about three quarters found once. This sequence was found in a woman between 50 and 59 years old in good health and CMV-seropositive. What was sequenced was PBMCs. The genes are TRBV5-4 and TRBJ1-2; 9 bases match TRBD1. CDR3 residues: CASSLGQGDYGYTF. DNA of the CDR3: TGTGCCAGCAGCTTGGGACAGGGGGACTATGGCTACACCTTC.